The clone carrying this T cell receptor (beta chain) has more than one count but fewer than ten. As yet, its antigen is unknown. In germline, CDR1 is SGHRS, CDR2 YFSETQ. V was cut by 1 base and J by 2 bases, with 6 bases left in between. This CDR3 has 13 amino acids. This sample was included in a study of metastatic and nonmetastatic thyroid tumors. As for the study in general: The study looked at repertoires side by side in blood and in tumor or nodule tissue from malignant and benign thyroid patients.

Under the authors' procedure: Clinicopathological groups differed in CDR3, with these differences serving to build a distant-metastasis classifier for papillary thyroid cancer. TCRdb used MiXCR to call clones anew from the PCR reads. The V and J calls and clone size come from TCRdb's table, not from the authors' own analysis. The table has 35,000 to 45,000 clones, 25% to 30% seen once; the top ten hold about 11%. Every patient underwent thyroid surgery untreated. Findings and limits, study-wide: When malignant thyroid tumors were compared with benign nodules, TCR beta diversity was reportedly significantly higher in the malignant tumors. This held in both blood and tumor samples.

Specimen: blood. The sequence came from a male donor with papillary thyroid cancer or a benign thyroid nodule (not recorded which). Some clones in this sample may be carry-over from other donors' samples. V and J are TRBV5-1 and TRBJ1-1; D is ambiguous. The CDR3 region has the DNA TGCGCCAGCAGCTTGACTGATAACACTGAAGCTTTCTTT. It codes for CASSLTDNTEAFF.